This TCR beta chain was found in a study of technical replicates of blood from several donors. Sequencing used immunoSEQ multiplex PCR; TCRdb keeps in-frame clones, though not all of them. The sample yields about 70,000 clones, approximately 94% seen once. This TCR derives from a human donor in good health. The sequenced sample was T cells isolated from PBMCs.

This chain's CDR3 is CASSQFSGADTEAFF. The CDR3 DNA reads TGTGCCAGCAGCCAATTCTCGGGAGCCGACACTGAAGCTTTCTTT. The chain uses TRBV4-2 and TRBJ1-1, with no clear D. This CDR3 is 15 amino acids long. The germline gives CDR1 LGHNA, CDR2 YNFKEQ. The V gene lost 2 bases and the J gene lost 3 bases, with 13 bases spanning the gap.